A single sample is the source of the 4 T cell receptor beta chains below, sequenced in a study of HIV-infected patients and healthy controls. Alpha and beta constant-region primers primed reverse transcription of around 540 ng RNA. Each of the alpha and beta chains got its own library through chain-specific third strand synthesis with indices. TCRdb re-derived calls from the 5' RACE reads in MiXCR, one entry per CDR3 protein. The table records several thousand distinct CDR3 sequences, over 7% of them present only once. Roughly three months, about 14 weeks, into antiretroviral therapy, follow-up blood was collected. All unsorted peripheral T cells were captured because whole blood was used without fractionation. The material sequenced was blood, taken during antiretroviral therapy. The receptors originated from an adult with HIV infection.

This clonotype was counted ten times or more. The CDR3: CASSLVDLNSPLHF. CDR3 sequence (DNA): TGCGCCAGCAGCTTGGTGGACCTTAATTCACCCCTCCACTTT. The chain combines TRBV5-1 with TRBJ1-6; D is undetermined. V was clipped by 0 bases and J by 6 bases, with 7 bases between them. This CDR3 comprises 14 residues. The germline V gene has CDR1 SGHRS and CDR2 YFSETQ.

This clonotype has a count of ten or more. The genes are TRBV7-2 and TRBJ2-1, with unresolved D. The CDR3 covers 15 residues. Trimming removed 1 base from V and 0 bases from J, with 7 bases in between. Germline CDR1 reads SGHTA; CDR2 reads FQGNSA. The CDR3 DNA sequence: TGTGCCAGCAGCTTAGTGCTGGGCTCCTACAATGAGCAGTTCTTC. Translated, it gives CASSLVLGSYNEQFF.

Ten or more counts support this clonotype. The genes are TRBV5-4 and TRBJ1-1; D possibly corresponds to TRBD1 (5 bases). V lost 6 bases and J 3 bases, leaving 18 bases between the germline ends. CDR3 size: 15 residues. CDR1 is SGHNT, CDR2 YYREEE, per germline (reference sequence). The CDR3 DNA follows: TGTGCCAGCAAGGGACCGCCCTCTCGGGACACTGAAGCTTTCTTT. Translation gives CASKGPPSRDTEAFF.

By its share, this clonotype is medium-sized. The chain carries TRBV29-1 and TRBJ2-7; D is possibly TRBD1 (5 bases). The V gene lost 1 base and the J gene lost 0 bases, with 10 bases spanning the gap. Germline loops: CDR1 SQVTM, CDR2 ANQGSEA. This CDR3 has 14 residues. The CDR3 here is CSVEARTNSYEQYF. The CDR3, as DNA: TGCAGCGTTGAAGCCCGGACAAACTCCTACGAGCAGTACTTC.